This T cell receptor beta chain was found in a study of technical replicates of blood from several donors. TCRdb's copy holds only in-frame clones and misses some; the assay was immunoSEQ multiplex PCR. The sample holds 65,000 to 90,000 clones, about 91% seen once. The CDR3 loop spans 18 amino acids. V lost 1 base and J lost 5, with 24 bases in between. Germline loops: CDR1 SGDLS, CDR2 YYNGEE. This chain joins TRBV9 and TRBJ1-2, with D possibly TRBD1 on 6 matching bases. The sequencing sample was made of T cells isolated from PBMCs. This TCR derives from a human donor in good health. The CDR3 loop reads CASSVPTAEIDRRYGYTF. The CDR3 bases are TGTGCCAGCAGCGTACCGACGGCCGAAATCGACAGGAGGTATGGCTACACCTTC.